This is a list of T cell receptor beta chains from one sample in a study of blood T cell repertoires in COVID-19. Method: immunoSEQ multiplex PCR; TCRdb's copy keeps in-frame clones and lacks some. The data contain more than 95,000 clones, about 87% of them seen just once; the ten biggest clones take up 10% to 15%. Source material: peripheral blood. All receptors derive from a human donor in a cohort sampled during active or convalescent COVID-19. Both conserved end residues are part of each CDR3. The order of the fields is clone size, D gene, J gene, V gene, CDR3 protein, CDR3 DNA. D genes are given only for firm matches. The size of a clone is reported for some rows only, either as once, few or many, or as a class for expanded clones.

few - TRBJ2-1 TRBV11-3 CASSLSRSEQFF TGTGCCAGCAGCTTATCCCGTAGTGAGCAGTTCTTC
- - TRBJ1-2 TRBV5-4 CASSLAGVYGYTF TGTGCCAGCAGCTTGGCCGGTGTATATGGCTACACCTTC
- - TRBJ2-6 TRBV7-9 CASRNDRTSSSGANVLTF TGTGCCAGCAGGAACGACAGGACGTCCTCCTCTGGGGCCAACGTCCTGACTTTC
- TRBD1 TRBJ1-1 TRBV10-3 CAIGGQGGTEAFF TGTGCCATCGGCGGACAGGGGGGAACTGAAGCTTTCTTT
- TRBD1 TRBJ1-6 TRBV27 CASSVPGQGDPPLHF TGTGCCAGCAGTGTACCGGGACAGGGTGATCCACCCCTCCACTTT
- - TRBJ2-6 TRBV7-9 CASSAFGANVLTF TGTGCCAGCAGCGCGTTTGGGGCCAACGTCCTGACTTTC
- TRBD1 TRBJ1-2 TRBV5-1 CASGQGDYGYTF TGCGCCAGTGGACAGGGGGACTATGGCTACACCTTC
- - TRBJ1-2 TRBV5-5 CASSLTRGYGYTF TGTGCCAGCAGCTTGACCAGGGGCTATGGCTACACCTTC
- TRBD1 TRBJ2-7 TRBV27 CASTPRTGGNEQYF TGTGCCAGCACCCCTCGGACAGGGGGCAACGAGCAGTACTTC
- TRBD1 TRBJ1-4 TRBV5-1 CASRLQGALNEKLFF TGCGCCAGCAGATTACAGGGGGCCTTGAATGAAAAACTGTTTTTT
- TRBD2 TRBJ2-3 TRBV7-7 CASSPDLAVTDTQYF TGTGCTAGCAGCCCCGATCTAGCGGTCACAGATACGCAGTATTTT
- - TRBJ1-2 TRBV2 CASSMLSRGYTF TGTGCCAGCAGTATGTTGTCGCGTGGCTACACCTTC
- TRBD2 TRBJ2-3 TRBV13 CASSSGLAGDVDTQYF TGTGCCAGCAGCTCCGGACTAGCGGGGGATGTAGATACGCAGTATTTT
- TRBD1 TRBJ2-7 TRBV9 CASSVQDRGYEQYF TGTGCCAGCAGCGTTCAGGACAGGGGCTACGAGCAGTACTTC
- - TRBJ1-1 TRBV19 CASSSTGRRTEAFF TGTGCCAGTAGTTCGACAGGAAGAAGGACTGAAGCTTTCTTT
- TRBD2 TRBJ2-1 TRBV6-5 CASSSRGNAYNEQFF TGTGCCAGCAGTTCGCGGGGGAACGCCTACAATGAGCAGTTCTTC
- TRBD1 TRBJ2-5 TRBV15 CATSRGDRQSETQYF TGTGCCACCAGCAGGGGGGACAGGCAGTCGGAGACCCAGTACTTC
- TRBD1 TRBJ2-1 TRBV6-5 CASSPGTGTRLFF TGTGCCAGCAGTCCCGGGACAGGTACCCGCTTGTTCTTC
- - TRBJ2-7 TRBV28 CATLRVYEQYF TGTGCCACCCTCCGTGTCTACGAGCAGTACTTC
- - TRBJ1-6 TRBV27 CASSLYGRIEAPLHF TGTGCCAGCAGTTTATATGGAAGGATTGAGGCACCCCTCCACTTT
- - TRBJ2-5 TRBV5-4 CASSSVGQTQYF TGTGCCAGCAGCTCGGTGGGGCAGACCCAGTACTTC
- - TRBJ1-1 TRBV12-5 CASAPVEGRANTEAFF TGTGCTAGTGCCCCGGTGGAGGGCAGAGCGAACACTGAAGCTTTCTTT
- - TRBJ1-3 TRBV11-2 CASSPRVRGAGNTIYF TGTGCCAGCAGCCCCCGCGTCAGGGGAGCTGGAAACACCATATATTTT
- TRBD1 TRBJ2-1 TRBV5-1 CASETGDFYNEQFF TGCGCCAGCGAGACAGGGGATTTCTACAATGAGCAGTTCTTC
- - TRBJ1-2 TRBV7-3 CASSLTRGDYTF TGTGCCAGCAGCTTAACGCGGGGGGACTACACCTTC
- - TRBJ1-4 TRBV4-3 CASSQGAGPRKLFF TGCGCCAGCAGCCAAGGGGCAGGGCCGCGAAAACTGTTTTTT
- TRBD1 TRBJ2-2 TRBV2 CASTTSGQGAGELFF TGTGCCAGCACCACCTCGGGACAGGGGGCCGGGGAGCTGTTTTTT
- - TRBJ2-7 TRBV5-1 CASSLGGPYEQYF TGCGCCAGCAGCCTGGGGGGGCCTTACGAGCAGTACTTC
- - TRBJ1-1 TRBV7-3 CASSSTPSPGTQNTEAFF TGTGCCAGCAGCTCCACCCCATCTCCCGGGACACAGAACACTGAAGCTTTCTTT
once TRBD1 TRBJ1-4 TRBV2 CASVDRAGGEKLFF TGTGCCAGCGTAGACAGGGCTGGGGGTGAAAAACTGTTTTTT
- - TRBJ2-7 TRBV21-1 CASSPGQGDGSYEQYF TGTGCCAGCAGCCCCGGTCAAGGGGATGGGTCCTACGAGCAGTACTTC
- - TRBJ2-3 TRBV7-3 CASSPLTEDTQYF TGTGCCAGCAGCCCCTTGACTGAAGATACGCAGTATTTT
- - TRBJ2-3 TRBV18 CASSPAGVIDTQYF TGTGCCAGCTCACCAGCAGGGGTGATAGATACGCAGTATTTT
- - TRBJ2-7 TRBV2 CASSESLGPNYEQYF TGTGCCAGCAGTGAATCATTGGGGCCCAACTACGAGCAGTACTTC
- - TRBJ1-5 TRBV27 CASAPRGGGGNQPQHF TGTGCCAGCGCTCCACGGGGGGGCGGCGGCAATCAGCCCCAGCATTTT
- TRBD1 TRBJ2-2 TRBV27 CASSLYGTGGSGELFF TGTGCCAGCAGTTTATACGGGACAGGGGGCAGCGGGGAGCTGTTTTTT
- - TRBJ1-1 TRBV4-2 CASSPKAGGQAFF TGTGCCAGCAGCCCTAAAGCGGGGGGCCAGGCTTTCTTT
once - TRBJ1-1 TRBV18 CASSPPQAGAAEAFF TGTGCCAGCTCACCACCGCAAGCAGGGGCCGCCGAAGCTTTCTTT
- - TRBJ1-5 TRBV24-1 CATSDVRSDQPQHF TGTGCCACCAGTGATGTCAGGTCAGATCAGCCCCAGCATTTT
- TRBD1 TRBJ1-1 TRBV7-3 CASSFTGATEAFF TGTGCCAGCAGTTTTACAGGGGCCACTGAAGCTTTCTTT
- - TRBJ1-1 TRBV10-3 CAISESRGMNTEAFF TGTGCCATCAGTGAGTCCCGGGGGATGAACACTGAAGCTTTCTTT
- TRBD2 TRBJ2-3 TRBV14 CASSQELAGSTDTQYF TGTGCCAGCAGCCAAGAACTAGCGGGGAGCACAGATACGCAGTATTTT
- - TRBJ2-6 TRBV7-2 CASGGSSGANVLTF TGTGCCAGCGGGGGCAGCTCTGGGGCCAACGTCCTGACTTTC
- - TRBJ1-6 TRBV3-1/TRBV3-2 CASSGMGENSPLHF TGTGCCAGCAGCGGCATGGGAGAAAATTCACCCCTCCACTTT
- - TRBJ1-2 TRBV28 CASWGGPHYGYTF TGTGCCAGTTGGGGGGGGCCACACTATGGCTACACCTTC
once - TRBJ1-6 TRBV10-2 CASNLRGDSPLHF TGCGCCAGCAATTTAAGGGGTGACTCACCCCTCCACTTT
once TRBD1 TRBJ2-5 TRBV28 CASSRTGTGTQYF TGTGCCAGCAGTAGGACAGGAACTGGGACCCAGTACTTC
once - TRBJ1-2 TRBV2 CASSGGKTSANYGYTF TGTGCCAGCAGTGGAGGCAAAACTTCAGCTAACTATGGCTACACCTTC
- - TRBJ1-4 TRBV9 CASSEGVANEKLFF TGTGCCAGCAGCGAGGGGGTAGCTAATGAAAAACTGTTTTTT
once TRBD1 TRBJ2-3 TRBV5-4 CASSPGQGLGTDTQYF TGTGCCAGCAGCCCCGGACAGGGGTTAGGAACAGATACGCAGTATTTT
- TRBD2 TRBJ2-1 TRBV5-4 CASSLGGGTYNEQFF TGTGCCAGCAGCTTGGGCGGGGGAACCTACAATGAGCAGTTCTTC
- - TRBJ1-2 TRBV11-2 CASSLGRGAQLGGYTF TGTGCCAGCAGCTTAGGTCGGGGGGCGCAATTAGGTGGCTACACCTTC
- - TRBJ1-2 TRBV29-1 CSVQGIDGYTF TGCAGCGTTCAGGGGATAGACGGCTACACCTTC
- TRBD1 TRBJ1-1 TRBV10-2 CASSEIRDRNTEAFF TGCGCCAGCAGTGAAATCCGGGACAGAAACACTGAAGCTTTCTTT
- TRBD2 TRBJ2-1 TRBV15 CATSRAGRGYNEQFF TGTGCCACCAGCAGAGCGGGGAGGGGTTACAATGAGCAGTTCTTC